The present T cell receptor (beta chain) was sequenced within a study of technical replicates of blood from a few donors. The ends lost 5 bases at V and 5 bases at J; junction bases unmatched: 8. CDR3 length equals 16 residues. Germline CDR1 is LNHDA and CDR2 is SQIVND (reference sequence). Sequencing was performed with immunoSEQ multiplex PCR; in TCRdb, only in-frame clones are kept and a portion is missing. This repertoire shows 70,000 to 90,000 clones, around 90% found once; its top ten account for over 0.2%. Sequencing was carried out using T cells isolated from PBMCs. The chain joins TRBV19 to TRBJ2-3; 12 nucleotides match TRBD2. This clonotype was obtained from a human donor in good health. The CDR3 coding sequence is TGTGCCAGTAGTTTGACTAGCGGGGGCAAGAGAGATACGCAGTATTTT. Residues: CASSLTSGGKRDTQYF.